Listed here are 16 T cell receptor beta chains from one sample, sequenced in a study of T cell repertoires in cytomegalovirus infection. TCRdb recomputed calls from the reads with MiXCR, one row per CDR3 protein. The sample shows some 900,000 distinct CDR3 sequences, about 33% of them seen only once. These receptors' targets are unknown. The material was cultured CD8+ T cells from PBMCs, obtained from culture after CMV antigen stimulation. These TCRs come from a human donor in good health (CMV status not recorded). Some clones in this sample may be carry-over from other donors' samples.

This clonotype was detected a few times. The rearrangement links TRBV7-9 to TRBJ2-3, with D possibly matching TRBD2 (5 bases). The germline V gene encodes CDR1 SEHNR and CDR2 FQNEAQ (reference sequence). V lost 7 bases, J lost 3 bases, and 14 bases lay in between. CDR3 length: 14 residues. The chain's CDR3 is CASMRVLGTDTQYF. Here the CDR3 DNA reads TGTGCCAGCATGAGGGTTTTGGGGACAGATACGCAGTATTTT.

V gene TRBV7-6 combines with J gene TRBJ2-6; TRBD1 might be the D (6 bases). The CDR3 sequence is 15 residues long. Trimming removed 4 bases at V and 2 bases at J, with 9 bases between. Germline V CDR1 and CDR2: SGHVS, FNYEAQ. The CDR3 protein is CASSSSGAGANVLTF. The CDR3 DNA reads as TGTGCCAGCAGCTCCTCAGGGGCTGGGGCCAACGTCCTGACTTTC.

This clonotype appeared a single time. Germline is not matched at one junction end, which may reflect a read error. The J gene is TRBJ2-5, the V gene TRBV20-1, with 7 positions matching TRBD2. CDR1 DFQATT and CDR2 SNEGSKA come from the germline V gene (reference sequence). This CDR3 spans 15 amino acids. DNA of the CDR3: TGCAGTGCTAGCCCCCTCGGGGGGAGCCAAGAGACCCAGTACTTT. It encodes CSASPLGGSQETQYF.

This clonotype came up a few times. V and J are TRBV7-6 and TRBJ2-7, with D possibly called TRBD1 or TRBD2 (6 bases each). The V end lost 3 bases, the J end lost 6 bases, and 24 bases lay between the germline ends. The CDR3 sequence is 17 residues long. Germline V gene sequence: CDR1 SGHVS, CDR2 FNYEAQ. CDR3 sequence (DNA): TGTGCCAGCAGCTTCCGGGACATTAGGGACGCGGGATTCGAGCAGTACGTC. Translated: CASSFRDIRDAGFEQYV.

The V and J genes are TRBV28 and TRBJ2-5; 8 bases align to TRBD1. Germline lookup yields CDR1 MDHEN and CDR2 SYDVKM. The junction had 14 bases not matched to a gene; V was cut back by 1 base and J by 1 base. This CDR3 is built from 19 residues. CDR3 bases: TGTGCCAGCAGTTTATTAAGATCGGACAGGGCCTATGTCCAAGAGACCCAGTACTTC. Protein: CASSLLRSDRAYVQETQYF.

The CDR3 nucleotides read TGTGCCAGCAGTTTATCGGAACAGGGTTGGGAGACCCAGTACTTC. It is translated as CASSLSEQGWETQYF. The rearrangement links TRBV27 to TRBJ2-5; D is perhaps TRBD1 (6 bases). Looked up from germline, CDR1 is MNHEY and CDR2 is SMNVEV (reference sequence). V was shortened by 0 bases and J by 5 bases, with 13 bases between the two germline ends. CDR3 length: 15 residues.

The J gene is TRBJ2-5, the V gene TRBV7-3; tentatively, D is TRBD2 (5 bases). Germline V gene sequence: CDR1 SGHTA, CDR2 FQGTGA. V lost 10 bases and J lost 3, with 15 bases in between. This CDR3 region has 13 residues. As DNA, the CDR3 is TGTGCCATCATACTGGACGGGGAAGAGACCCAGTACTTC. Amino acids: CAIILDGEETQYF.

This clonotype was observed at least ten times. CDR3: CASSLFAEGQETQYF. CDR3 DNA sequence: TGTGCCAGCAGCTTGTTTGCAGAGGGTCAAGAGACCCAGTACTTC. This chain uses TRBV5-5 with TRBJ2-5; D perhaps matches TRBD2 (5 bases). Trimming pared 1 base from V and 2 bases from J, leaving 12 bases between. The germline CDR1 and CDR2 sequences are SGHKS and YYEKEE (reference sequence). The CDR3 is 15 residues long.

The V call is TRBV7-6, the J call TRBJ2-7, with 8 bases aligning to TRBD1. Germline CDR1 reads SGHVS; CDR2 reads FNYEAQ. The V gene end was trimmed by 0 bases and the J gene end by 5 bases; junction bases not matched to a gene: 0. The CDR3 has 13 amino acids. The CDR3 nucleotides are TGTGCCAGCAGCTTAGCGGACAGGGACGAGCAGTACGTC. This translates into CASSLADRDEQYV.

The V call is TRBV7-4, the J call TRBJ1-1; 8 bases are shared with TRBD1. V was pared by 5 bases and J by 3 bases, with 5 bases of the junction left unmatched. The CDR3 has 14 residues. The germline gives CDR1 SGHVT, CDR2 SQSDAQ. DNA of the CDR3: TGTGCCAGCAGCCAAACAGGGGGGTACACTGAAGCTTTCTTT. Translation: CASSQTGGYTEAFF.

This clonotype was observed a few times. CDR3 residues: CASSSLGADTQYF. DNA of the CDR3: TGTGCCAGCAGTTCCTTAGGGGCGGATACGCAGTATTTT. This rearrangement joins TRBV27 to TRBJ2-3; the D gene is possibly TRBD1 (5 bases). Germline values: CDR1 MNHEY, CDR2 SMNVEV (reference sequence). V was clipped by 4 bases and J by 6 bases, with 11 bases between them. The CDR3 is made up of 13 amino acids.

This clonotype turned up a few times. This chain connects TRBV19 to TRBJ1-6; D not resolved. CDR3 length: 13 amino acids. The V end was cut by 8 bases, the J end by 9 bases, with 14 bases between. Germline values: CDR1 LNHDA, CDR2 SQIVND (reference sequence). The CDR3 region is CASSSNSGSPLHF. As DNA, the CDR3 is TGTGCCAGTTCTTCTAACTCCGGTTCACCCCTCCACTTT.

The chain couples TRBV6-2 or TRBV6-3 to TRBJ2-1, with TRBD2 as a possible D gene (5 bases). Trimming cost V 5 bases and J 10 bases, with 12 bases left between them. This CDR3 is built from 12 residues. The V gene's germline CDR1 is MNHEY and CDR2 SVGEGT. The DNA of the CDR3 is TGTGCCAGCAGTCCCTATAGGGAGGAGCAGTTCTTC. This translates into CASSPYREEQFF.

The chain's CDR3 is CASSKKAKGYEQYV. The DNA of the CDR3 is TGTGCCAGCAGTAAAAAGGCAAAGGGCTACGAGCAGTACGTC. The chain links TRBV28 to TRBJ2-7, with D hard to call. Trimming left V 5 bases short and J 3 bases short, with 14 bases between. From germline, CDR1 is MDHEN and CDR2 SYDVKM. The CDR3 contains 14 residues.

The V call is TRBV15, the J call TRBJ2-5, with 11 bases matching TRBD2. The V gene end was trimmed by 0 bases and the J gene end by 5 bases; junction bases not matched to a gene: 11. CDR3 size: 18 residues. The V gene's germline CDR1 is LNHNV and CDR2 YYDKDF (reference sequence). The CDR3 DNA follows: TGTGCCACCAGCAGAGATAGGCTTGGTAGCGGGGGGGTCGAGACCCAGTACTTC. This gives the protein CATSRDRLGSGGVETQYF.

In its sample, this clonotype was seen a few times. The chain is built from TRBV6-5 and TRBJ2-4; D perhaps matches TRBD2 (5 bases). V was shortened by 0 bases and J by 1 base, with 13 bases between the two germline ends. The CDR3 runs 17 residues. Germline V CDR1 and CDR2: MNHEY, SVGAGI. CDR3 residues: CASSYSKYGEAKNIQYF. The CDR3 DNA is TGTGCCAGCAGTTACTCGAAGTACGGGGAGGCCAAAAACATTCAGTACTTC.